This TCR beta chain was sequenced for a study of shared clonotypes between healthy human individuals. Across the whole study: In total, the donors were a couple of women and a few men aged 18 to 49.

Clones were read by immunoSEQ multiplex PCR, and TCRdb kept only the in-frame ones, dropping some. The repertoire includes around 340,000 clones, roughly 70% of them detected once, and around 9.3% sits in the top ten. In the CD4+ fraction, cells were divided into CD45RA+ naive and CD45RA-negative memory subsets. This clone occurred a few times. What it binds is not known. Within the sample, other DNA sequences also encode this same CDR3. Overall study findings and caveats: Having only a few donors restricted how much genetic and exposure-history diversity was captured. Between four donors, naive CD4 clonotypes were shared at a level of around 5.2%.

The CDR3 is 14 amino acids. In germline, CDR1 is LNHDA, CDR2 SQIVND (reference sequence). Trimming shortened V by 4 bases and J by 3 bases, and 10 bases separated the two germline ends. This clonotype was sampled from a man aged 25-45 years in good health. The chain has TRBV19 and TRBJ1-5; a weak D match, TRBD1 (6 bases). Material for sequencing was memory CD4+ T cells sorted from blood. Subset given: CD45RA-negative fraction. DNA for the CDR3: TGTGCCAGTAGTACTACAGGGAACAATCAGCCCCAGCATTTT. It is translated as CASSTTGNNQPQHF.